The sequence of this T cell receptor beta chain was determined in a study of shared clonotypes between healthy human individuals. Investigators spread the genomic DNA of each subset evenly over several immunoSEQ plates. TCRdb's copy holds only in-frame clones and misses some; the assay was immunoSEQ multiplex PCR. The table lists about 600,000 clones, 95% to 98% of them singletons. In the naive CD8 group, cells lacked CD45RO and were positively selected for CCR7, so terminally differentiated effector memory CD45RA+ cells were left out. This TCR was recovered from a young man in good health. The sequenced material came from naive CD8+ T cells sorted from blood.

This CDR3 reads CSVYPIEGADTQYF. The DNA for the CDR3 is TGCAGCGTTTATCCCATTGAGGGTGCGGATACGCAGTATTTT. This chain links TRBV29-1 with TRBJ2-3; tentatively, D is TRBD2 (5 bases). This CDR3 region has 14 residues. With 5 bases removed from V and 6 bases from J, the gap between germline ends came to 18 bases. Germline CDR1 SQVTM, CDR2 ANQGSEA.